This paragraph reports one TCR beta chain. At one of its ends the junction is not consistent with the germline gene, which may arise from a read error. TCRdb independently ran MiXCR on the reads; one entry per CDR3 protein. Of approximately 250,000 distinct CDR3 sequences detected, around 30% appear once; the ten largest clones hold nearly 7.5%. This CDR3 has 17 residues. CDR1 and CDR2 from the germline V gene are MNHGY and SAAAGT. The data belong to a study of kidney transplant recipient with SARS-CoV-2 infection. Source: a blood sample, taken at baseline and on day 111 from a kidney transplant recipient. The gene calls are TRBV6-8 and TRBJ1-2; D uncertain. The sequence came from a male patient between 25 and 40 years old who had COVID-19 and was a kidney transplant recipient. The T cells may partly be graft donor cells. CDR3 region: CAGSLLIRSRKTYGYTF. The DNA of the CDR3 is TGTGCCGGCAGTCTGCTAATACGCTCTAGAAAGACCTATGGCTACACCTTC.